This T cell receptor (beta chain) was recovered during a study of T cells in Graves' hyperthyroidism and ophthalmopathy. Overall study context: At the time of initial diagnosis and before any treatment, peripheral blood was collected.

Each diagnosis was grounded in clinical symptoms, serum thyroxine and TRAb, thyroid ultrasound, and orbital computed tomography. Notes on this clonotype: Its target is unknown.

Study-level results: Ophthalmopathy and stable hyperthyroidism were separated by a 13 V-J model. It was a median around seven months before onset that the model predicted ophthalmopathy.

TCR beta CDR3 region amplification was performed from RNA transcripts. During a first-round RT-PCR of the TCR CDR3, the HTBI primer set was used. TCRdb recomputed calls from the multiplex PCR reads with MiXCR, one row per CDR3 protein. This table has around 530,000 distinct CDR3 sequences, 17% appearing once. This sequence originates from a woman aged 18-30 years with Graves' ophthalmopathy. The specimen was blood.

CDR3 sequence: CASSLTGAAKNIQYF. Written as DNA, the CDR3 is TGTGCCAGCAGTTTAACAGGGGCAGCCAAAAACATTCAGTACTTC. The chain uses TRBV28 and TRBJ2-4; 7 bases are shared with TRBD1. The CDR3 spans 15 residues. Germline values: CDR1 MDHEN, CDR2 SYDVKM. After removal of 2 bases from V and 0 bases from J, the junction contained 1 base not matched to a gene.